Below, 4 T cell receptor beta chains from the same sample are listed, as sequenced in a study of blood T cell repertoires in COVID-19. This table comes from immunoSEQ multiplex PCR, and its TCRdb copy is limited to in-frame clones, with some not included. The sample lists approximately 200,000 clones, roughly 84% occurring once. Sequenced sample: peripheral blood. Receptor source: a woman aged 55-69 years who had recovered from COVID-19.

The chain is built from TRBV7-2 and TRBJ2-7; D remains ambiguous. The CDR3 has 14 amino acids. V lost 1 base, J lost 4 bases, and 11 bases lay in between. Germline V gene sequence: CDR1 SGHTA, CDR2 FQGNSA. CDR3 coding DNA: TGTGCCAGCAGCTTAGGGCCTTTGAGGTACGAGCAGTACTTC. This sequence encodes CASSLGPLRYEQYF.

The chain carries TRBV9 and TRBJ1-3, with 8 bases identical to TRBD1. Germline V CDR1 and CDR2: SGDLS, YYNGEE. The CDR3 is 13 residues long. Trimming at V came to 5 bases and at J to 3 bases, leaving 1 base not matched to a gene. The CDR3 spells CASRGQVGNTIYF. In DNA, the CDR3 is TGTGCCAGCAGGGGACAGGTTGGAAACACCATATATTTT.

Note on this clone: One end of the junction varies from germline; a read error may be responsible. V usage is TRBV7-7 and J usage is TRBJ2-3, with TRBD2 matching over 7 bases. In germline, CDR1 is SSHAT, CDR2 FNYEAQ (reference sequence). The length of the CDR3 is 15 residues. The CDR3 loop is CASSAGPGGTDTQYF. Written as DNA, the CDR3 is TGTGCTAGCAGCGCCGGGCCCGGGGGGACAGATACGCAGTATTTT.

This chain connects TRBV5-1 to TRBJ2-4; the match to TRBD2 covers 12 bases. The length of the CDR3 is 20 residues. Per germline, CDR1 SGHRS and CDR2 YFSETQ. With V trimmed by 2 bases and J by 2 bases, 14 bases remained unmatched. The CDR3: CASSLGAGTSGFPSKNIQYF. Here the CDR3 DNA reads TGCGCCAGCAGCTTAGGGGCTGGGACTAGCGGGTTCCCGTCCAAAAACATTCAGTACTTC.